The present T cell receptor beta chain was sequenced within a study of blood T cell repertoires in COVID-19. The CDR3 contains 15 residues. Germline CDR1 is LNHDA and CDR2 is SQIVND (reference sequence). Trimming removed 4 bases at V and 0 bases at J, with 9 bases between. The table came from immunoSEQ multiplex PCR; TCRdb's copy has only in-frame clones and leaves some out. There are about 220,000 clones in the sample; around 88% occur only once, and about 2.5% lies in the top ten. The clonotype originates from a woman aged 40-49 years with acute COVID-19. The chain recombines TRBV19 with TRBJ2-2; D may be TRBD1 (5 bases). Sequenced input: PBMCs or T cells enriched from blood (not recorded which). The chain's CDR3 is CASSRAGSNTGELFF. The CDR3 DNA sequence: TGTGCCAGTAGTAGGGCAGGGTCGAACACCGGGGAGCTGTTTTTT.